Listed here are 13 T cell receptor beta chains from one sample, sequenced in a study of identical twins (dated by TCRdb to 2016 to 2017). To prepare the library, 5' RACE was applied. Sequencing instrument: Illumina HiSeq 2000. TCRdb handled the public reads itself, with Q25 trimming in fastp and clone calling in MiXCR, and kept productive beta chains. Each record represents a unique CDR3 protein, reported with the most common genes and DNA among its rows. Within this sample are approximately 630,000 distinct CDR3 sequences, with roughly 7.1% of them counted one time only. The top ten clonotypes cover around 1.6% of the sample. The data were also submitted as part of a second study, on yellow fever vaccine responses in identical twins.

Sequences were obtained from PBMCs. These receptors came from a woman aged 18-35 years in good health.

The chain recombines TRBV10-2 with TRBJ2-5; D remains unclear. The V gene's germline CDR1 is WSHSY and CDR2 SAAADI. The CDR3 runs 14 residues. With 3 bases removed from V and 1 base from J, the gap between germline ends came to 9 bases. DNA for the CDR3: TGCGCCAGCAGTGACCGACACTTCCAAGAGACCCAGTACTTC. Its translation: CASSDRHFQETQYF.

J is TRBJ2-3 and V is TRBV20-1, with 7 bases that match TRBD2. The CDR3 contains 15 residues. Trimming cost V 6 bases and J 0 bases; bases outside gene matches: 9. CDR1 DFQATT and CDR2 SNEGSKA come from the germline V gene (reference sequence). The CDR3 DNA reads TGCAGTGCCTCGAAAGGCGGGGGTAGCACAGATACGCAGTATTTT. It encodes CSASKGGGSTDTQYF.

In this sample, this clonotype turned up a few times. The V and J genes are TRBV7-9 and TRBJ1-5; D call uncertain. Between the trimmed V and J ends, which lost 2 bases and 3 bases, there was a span of 8 bases. CDR1 is SEHNR, CDR2 FQNEAQ, per germline (reference sequence). The CDR3 runs to 14 residues. The CDR3 nucleotides are TGTGCCAGCAGCTTACACCAGGCCAATCAGCCCCAGCATTTT. Amino acids: CASSLHQANQPQHF.

This clonotype occurred a few times. V is TRBV7-9 and J is TRBJ1-4; TRBD1 is a possible D gene (6 bases). Germline V gene data show CDR1 as SEHNR and CDR2 as FQNEAQ (reference sequence). The V and J ends lost 6 bases and 10 bases respectively, with 24 bases between them. The CDR3 sequence is 16 residues long. The CDR3 sequence is CASRPSRTERTGKLFF. In DNA form, the CDR3 reads TGTGCCAGCAGACCTAGCCGGACAGAGCGCACAGGAAAACTGTTTTTT.

This clonotype was counted at least ten times. The V gene is TRBV20-1, the J gene TRBJ1-1, with D uncertain. Germline CDR1 DFQATT, CDR2 SNEGSKA (reference sequence). This CDR3 has 12 residues. V was cut by 3 bases and J by 7 bases, with 12 bases left in between. CDR3 sequence reads: CSARVRTDEAFF. The CDR3 region has the DNA TGCAGTGCTAGGGTGCGGACGGATGAAGCTTTCTTT.

This clonotype was seen more than once but under ten times. The V and J genes are TRBV11-3 and TRBJ2-4, with D possibly matching TRBD1 (5 bases). V lost 5 bases and J lost 8, with 7 bases in between. Per the germline V gene, CDR1 is SGHNT and CDR2 is YENEEA. The length of the CDR3 is 11 residues. The CDR3 nucleotides read TGTGCCAGCAGCCAAGGGGACATTCAGTACTTC. Translated, it gives CASSQGDIQYF.

This clonotype was recorded a few times. The chain has TRBV4-2 and TRBJ1-1, with 9 bases matching TRBD1. CDR3 length: 15 amino acids. Germline CDR1 is LGHNA and CDR2 is YNFKEQ. Germline trimming cut 4 bases from V and 1 base from J; bases unmatched to any gene: 4. The CDR3 spells CASSLQGQGNTEAFF. The CDR3 DNA sequence: TGTGCCAGCAGCCTACAGGGACAGGGGAACACTGAAGCTTTCTTT.

This clonotype turned up a few times. One end of the junction is discordant with germline, which a read error may explain. The chain links TRBV3-1 to TRBJ2-7, with TRBD2 matching 7 bases. Germline-derived CDR1 and CDR2 are LGHDT and YNNKEL (reference sequence). The CDR3 is 17 residues long. The CDR3 DNA follows: TGTGTCAGCAGCCAAGGGGTGGGCTACGGGGGGTCCTACGAGCAGTACTTC. Translating it yields CVSSQGVGYGGSYEQYF.

The V and J genes are TRBV2 and TRBJ2-3; tentative D call: TRBD2 (6 bases). Per germline, CDR1 SNHLY and CDR2 FYNNEI. CDR3 size: 13 residues. Between the trimmed V and J ends, which lost 7 bases and 2 bases, there was a span of 10 bases. The CDR3 here is CASNRENTDTQYF. CDR3 bases: TGTGCCAGCAACCGGGAGAACACAGATACGCAGTATTTT.

V usage is TRBV20-1 and J usage is TRBJ2-6; tentatively, D is TRBD2 (6 bases). V lost 5 bases and J lost 1, with 9 bases in between. This CDR3 comprises 14 residues. Germline values: CDR1 DFQATT, CDR2 SNEGSKA (reference sequence). CDR3 sequence: CSASRGSGANVLTF. The CDR3 DNA reads TGCAGTGCTTCCCGGGGGTCTGGGGCCAACGTCCTGACTTTC.

This clonotype has a handful of counts. The V call is TRBV20-1, the J call TRBJ2-7, with 9 bases that match TRBD2. The germline CDR1 and CDR2 sequences are DFQATT and SNEGSKA (reference sequence). This CDR3 has 14 amino acids. Trimming removed 3 bases from V and 7 bases from J; junction bases left unmatched: 10. The chain's CDR3 is CSARGGTSPGEQYF. The CDR3 nucleotides are TGCAGTGCTAGGGGCGGGACTAGCCCGGGGGAGCAGTACTTC.

This clonotype was seen only a few times. The chain couples TRBV20-1 to TRBJ2-7; 7 bases are shared with TRBD1. V trimming: 0 bases; J trimming: 4 bases; junction bases outside the gene matches: 6. The CDR3 contains 14 residues. Germline V lookup: CDR1 DFQATT, CDR2 SNEGSKA (reference sequence). The DNA for the CDR3 is TGCAGTGCTAGAGAGACAGGGAAAGGGTACGAGCAGTACTTC. This gives the protein CSARETGKGYEQYF.

The V call is TRBV5-1, the J call TRBJ2-5; the D call may be TRBD1 or TRBD2 (5 bases each). The germline V gene encodes CDR1 SGHRS and CDR2 YFSETQ. This CDR3 spans 14 amino acids. Between the trimmed V and J ends, which lost 0 bases and 4 bases, there was a span of 10 bases. For the CDR3, the DNA is TGCGCCAGCAGCTTGGTGTGGGACGGAGAGACCCAGTACTTC. It is translated as CASSLVWDGETQYF. Full variable domain (rest looked up from reference TRBV5-1 and TRBJ2-5): KAGVTQTPRYLIKTRGQQVTLSCSPISGHRSVSWYQQTPGQGLQFLFEYFSETQRNKGNFPGRFSGRQFSNSRSEMNVSTLELGDSALYLCASSLVWDGETQYFGPGTRLLVL.